Below are 26 T cell receptor beta chains sequenced from a single sample in a study of shared clonotypes between healthy human individuals. The protocol was immunoSEQ multiplex PCR, while the TCRdb copy is restricted to in-frame clones and leaves out a portion. The profile shows about 1.1 million clones, approximately 77% of them singletons. Sequenced sample: memory CD4+ T cells from PBMCs. Subset described: CD45RA-negative fraction. These receptors all stem from a man aged 18 to 30 in good health. Some clones in this sample may be carry-over from other donors' samples.

This chain uses TRBV5-1 with TRBJ2-1; 9 bases map to TRBD2. Germline-derived CDR1 and CDR2 are SGHRS and YFSETQ. The V and J ends lost 0 bases and 9 bases, in that order; junction bases with no gene match: 10. The CDR3 is 16 amino acids. CDR3 sequence reads: CASSLVPPSGNTEQFF. The CDR3 coding sequence is TGCGCCAGCAGCTTGGTACCGCCTAGCGGGAACACTGAGCAGTTCTTC. The variable domain in full, with the rest retrieved from reference TRBV5-1 and TRBJ2-1, is KAGVTQTPRYLIKTRGQQVTLSCSPISGHRSVSWYQQTPGQGLQFLFEYFSETQRNKGNFPGRFSGRQFSNSRSEMNVSTLELGDSALYLCASSLVPPSGNTEQFFGPGTRLTVL.

This clone was seen a handful of times. The chain recombines TRBV18 with TRBJ2-7, with 7 bases matching TRBD2. Germline CDR1 reads KGHSH; CDR2 reads LQKENI. The V gene end was trimmed by 3 bases and the J gene end by 3 bases; junction bases not matched to a gene: 5. This CDR3 comprises 14 residues. CDR3 coding DNA: TGTGCCAGCTCACCCTGGGGGGGAATCTACGAGCAGTACTTC. It codes for CASSPWGGIYEQYF.

This chain uses TRBV6-6 with TRBJ2-1; 7 bases align to TRBD1. The V gene's germline CDR1 is MNHNY and CDR2 SVGAGI (reference sequence). V lost 6 bases, J lost 9 bases, and 5 bases stayed unmatched. The CDR3 covers 12 residues. Written as DNA, the CDR3 is TGTGCCAGCAGATACAGGGGTGGTGAGCAGTTCTTC. Residues: CASRYRGGEQFF.

CDR3 loop: CASSFEASGGYTF. CDR3 sequence (DNA): TGTGCCAGCAGTTTTGAGGCTTCCGGGGGCTACACCTTC. The rearrangement links TRBV28 to TRBJ1-2, with no clear D. Looked up from germline, CDR1 is MDHEN and CDR2 is SYDVKM. This CDR3 has 13 amino acids. The ends were cut back, 3 bases at V and 8 bases at J, with 13 bases in the middle.

This clone was observed once. The chain recombines TRBV29-1 with TRBJ1-3, with a possible D match to TRBD1 (6 bases). The length of the CDR3 is 13 residues. The V and J ends lost 3 bases and 4 bases respectively, with 10 bases between them. Germline lookup yields CDR1 SQVTM and CDR2 ANQGSEA. This CDR3 is CSVERGQGNTIYF. For the CDR3, the DNA is TGCAGCGTTGAGCGGGGGCAGGGAAACACCATATATTTT.

The chain employs TRBV15 and TRBJ2-7; 8 bases line up with TRBD2. Trimming cost V 5 bases and J 2 bases; bases outside gene matches: 5. The CDR3 contains 14 residues. CDR1 and CDR2 from the germline V gene are LNHNV and YYDKDF (reference sequence). CDR3 residues: CATSGGGRPYEQYF. The CDR3 DNA reads TGTGCCACCAGCGGTGGCGGGAGGCCCTACGAGCAGTACTTC.

The chain links TRBV6-6 to TRBJ1-3, with unresolved D. The CDR3 runs 14 residues. V was cut by 7 bases and J by 4 bases, with 14 bases left in between. Germline CDR1 is MNHNY and CDR2 is SVGAGI (reference sequence). In nucleotides, the CDR3 is TGTGCCAGCATTAAGGGAGGGATGGGAAACACCATATATTTT. Translation: CASIKGGMGNTIYF.

This clone was seen a few times. The chain carries TRBV28 and TRBJ2-2, with TRBD2 matching over 7 bases. This CDR3 has 16 amino acids. CDR1 and CDR2 from the germline V gene are MDHEN and SYDVKM. The junction had 7 bases not matched to a gene; V was cut back by 6 bases and J by 0 bases. CDR3 DNA: TGTGCCAGCAGCCGACTAGCAGCCGCGAACACCGGGGAGCTGTTTTTT. It encodes CASSRLAAANTGELFF.

About this clone: The DNA is omitted, as the CDR3 cannot be located on it reliably, and the CDR3 follows TCRdb's listing. The V call is TRBV28, the J call TRBJ2-3. Germline assignment: CDR1 MDHEN and CDR2 SYDVKM. Counting both end residues, the CDR3 totals 16 amino acids. The CDR3 loop is CASSFGPGPPQDTQYF.

In this sample, this clone turned up a few times. The chain couples TRBV5-4 to TRBJ1-2; TRBD1 might be the D (5 bases). From germline, CDR1 is SGHNT and CDR2 YYREEE (reference sequence). CDR3 length equals 12 residues. V was trimmed by 3 bases and J by 4 bases, leaving 7 bases between them. As DNA, the CDR3 is TGTGCCAGCAGCTCCACAGGCTATGGCTACACCTTC. Residues: CASSSTGYGYTF. The complete variable domain, with remaining parts taken from reference TRBV5-4 and TRBJ1-2, reads ETGVTQSPTHLIKTRGQQVTLRCSSQSGHNTVSWYQQALGQGPQFIFQYYREEENGRGNFPPRFSGLQFPNYSSELNVNALELDDSALYLCASSSTGYGYTFGSGTRLTVV.

Ten or more counts support this clone. This chain joins TRBV28 and TRBJ2-1; D gene uncertain. Germline CDR1 is MDHEN and CDR2 is SYDVKM. CDR3 length equals 15 residues. Deletions cut 3 bases from V and 5 bases from J, with 14 bases between. The CDR3 nucleotides are TGTGCCAGCAGTTTGTGGGGAATGTTACACAATGAGCAGTTCTTC. It translates to CASSLWGMLHNEQFF.

Remarks on this clone: Other DNA sequences in the same sample also yield this CDR3. The chain uses TRBV9 and TRBJ2-5; tentatively, D is TRBD2 (5 bases). V lost 1 base and J 2 bases, leaving 6 bases between the germline ends. CDR1 is SGDLS and CDR2 is YYNGEE in the germline V gene. The CDR3 covers 13 residues. The CDR3 DNA reads TGTGCCAGCAGCGTAAGAGGGCAAGAGACCCAGTACTTC. It translates to CASSVRGQETQYF.

The rearrangement links TRBV18 to TRBJ2-2; D gene uncertain. The CDR3 sequence is 12 residues long. V was clipped by 5 bases and J by 8 bases, with 9 bases between them. Germline V gene sequence: CDR1 KGHSH, CDR2 LQKENI. The CDR3 DNA is TGTGCCAGCTCAACTCAGGAAGGGGAGCTGTTTTTT. Protein sequence: CASSTQEGELFF.

V and J are TRBV11-1 and TRBJ2-5; D assignment may be TRBD1 or TRBD2 (5 bases each). V was shortened by 0 bases and J by 1 base, with 12 bases between the two germline ends. This CDR3 is built from 16 residues. Per the germline V gene, CDR1 is SGHAT and CDR2 is FQDESV (reference sequence). The CDR3 DNA reads as TGTGCCAGCAGCTTAGCTCGGGGACGGCTCCAAGAGACCCAGTACTTC. It specifies CASSLARGRLQETQYF.

V and J are TRBV9 and TRBJ1-1; D is unresolved. From germline, CDR1 is SGDLS and CDR2 YYNGEE. The CDR3 extends over 16 amino acids. V lost 0 bases and J lost 6, with 18 bases in between. The CDR3 DNA reads TGTGCCAGCAGCGTAGTTCATCGGGCAGGAATGGCTGAAGCTTTCTTT. It encodes CASSVVHRAGMAEAFF.

This clone was picked up a small number of times. The same CDR3 can be traced to other DNA sequences in this sample. The chain employs TRBV4-1 and TRBJ1-1; D gene uncertain. Trimming cost V 0 bases and J 5 bases, with 7 bases left between them. The CDR3 runs to 13 residues. Germline-derived CDR1 and CDR2 are MGHRA and YSYEKL. Here the CDR3 DNA reads TGCGCCAGCAGCCAAGAGCGAGGAACTGAAGCTTTCTTT. Translation: CASSQERGTEAFF.

The chain joins TRBV7-3 to TRBJ2-1; weak D call: TRBD2 (6 bases). The CDR3 consists of 15 residues. V was clipped by 5 bases and J by 8 bases, with 19 bases between them. Germline lookup yields CDR1 SGHTA and CDR2 FQGTGA. The CDR3 nucleotides read TGTGCCAGCAGCCCCAAGGGGACTCCCTGGGATGAGCAGTTCTTC. Translating it yields CASSPKGTPWDEQFF. Full variable domain (rest looked up from reference TRBV7-3 and TRBJ2-1): GAGVSQTPSNKVTEKGKYVELRCDPISGHTALYWYRQSLGQGPEFLIYFQGTGAADDSGLPNDRFFAVRPEGSVSTLKIQRTERGDSAVYLCASSPKGTPWDEQFFGPGTRLTVL.

As to this clone: One junction end disagrees with the germline gene, perhaps due to a read error. The CDR3 here is CASSYNAGGANHF. In DNA, the CDR3 is TGTGCCAGCAGTTACAACGCGGGAGGCGCCAATCACTTC. The chain couples TRBV6-5 to TRBJ2-4; 8 bases fit TRBD2. The length of the CDR3 is 13 residues. Germline loops: CDR1 MNHEY, CDR2 SVGAGI.

This chain links TRBV6-1 with TRBJ2-7, with D unresolved. The CDR3 has 11 residues. V shed 8 bases and J shed 3 bases, with 8 bases lying between them. Germline CDR1 reads MNHNS; CDR2 reads SASEGT. The CDR3 DNA follows: TGTGCCAGCGGGCAGCTCTACGAGCAGTACTTC. Its protein product is CASGQLYEQYF.

This clone came up once. The V and J genes are TRBV7-8 and TRBJ2-5, with D uncertain. Germline CDR1 and CDR2: SGHVS and FQNEAQ. The CDR3 is 13 residues long. V gave up 2 bases and J gave up 7 bases, with 11 bases separating them. CDR3 residues: CASSLPVVGTQYF. DNA of the CDR3: TGTGCCAGCAGCTTACCGGTGGTTGGGACCCAGTACTTC.

This chain joins TRBV5-1 and TRBJ2-5, with a weak D call TRBD2 (6 bases). Trimming took off 5 bases at V and 5 bases at J, with 19 bases between the two ends. The CDR3 runs 15 residues. Germline V gives CDR1 SGHRS, CDR2 YFSETQ. The CDR3 DNA sequence: TGCGCCAGCAGTCCGGGACCTGGGGAGGTGGAGACCCAGTACTTC. Translation: CASSPGPGEVETQYF.

This clone was recorded at least ten times. The V gene is TRBV21-1, the J gene TRBJ2-7; the D segment call TRBD2 is taken from the table without a DNA check. TRBV21-1 is termed a pseudogene. CDR3 length: 12 amino acids. The CDR3 loop is CASSTGGYEQYF. The CDR3, as DNA: TGTGCCAGCAGCACCGGGGGATACGAGCAGTACTTC.

Worth noting for this clone: Other DNA sequences within the sample encode an identical CDR3. The V gene is TRBV5-1, the J gene TRBJ2-1; D may be TRBD2 (6 bases). Germline V gene sequence: CDR1 SGHRS, CDR2 YFSETQ. The ends were cut back, 1 base at V and 4 bases at J, with 12 bases in the middle. This CDR3 has 15 residues. The CDR3: CASSLLAGSYNEQFF. The CDR3 DNA reads TGCGCCAGCAGCTTGCTGGCGGGATCTTACAATGAGCAGTTCTTC. The full variable domain, its missing parts supplied by reference TRBV5-1 and TRBJ2-1, is KAGVTQTPRYLIKTRGQQVTLSCSPISGHRSVSWYQQTPGQGLQFLFEYFSETQRNKGNFPGRFSGRQFSNSRSEMNVSTLELGDSALYLCASSLLAGSYNEQFFGPGTRLTVL.

The chain combines TRBV5-1 with TRBJ1-4; D perhaps matches TRBD1 (5 bases). Germline-derived CDR1 and CDR2 are SGHRS and YFSETQ. Between the trimmed V and J ends, which lost 6 bases and 0 bases, there was a span of 12 bases. This CDR3 spans 15 amino acids. The CDR3, as DNA: TGCGCCAGCACCCCGGGGGGGACAACTAATGAAAAACTGTTTTTT. It codes for CASTPGGTTNEKLFF.

The rearrangement uses TRBV11-2 and TRBJ2-3; perhaps D is TRBD1 or TRBD2 (5 bases each). V lost 7 bases, J lost 2 bases, and 13 bases lay in between. The CDR3 sequence is 14 residues long. Per germline, CDR1 SGHAT and CDR2 FQNNGV. CDR3 residues: CASTKRGATDTQYF. The CDR3 DNA is TGTGCCAGCACCAAGAGGGGCGCCACAGATACGCAGTATTTT. Combining the CDR3 with reference TRBV11-2 and TRBJ2-3 gives the whole variable domain EAGVAQSPRYKIIEKRQSVAFWCNPISGHATLYWYQQILGQGPKLLIQFQNNGVVDDSQLPKDRFSAERLKGVDSTLKIQPAKLEDSAVYLCASTKRGATDTQYFGPGTRLTVL.

In the case of this clone: The sample holds other DNA sequences that translate to the same CDR3. This chain uses TRBV29-1 with TRBJ1-5; TRBD1 might be the D (5 bases). V was shortened by 7 bases and J by 4 bases, with 11 bases between the two germline ends. There are 12 residues in the CDR3. Looked up from germline, CDR1 is SQVTM and CDR2 is ANQGSEA. The CDR3 protein is CSAGGHNQPQHF. CDR3 in DNA: TGCAGCGCGGGTGGACATAATCAGCCCCAGCATTTT.